This T cell receptor beta chain was sequenced in a study of radiotherapy plus CTLA-4 blockade in lung cancer. Germline V gene lookup returns CDR1 SGHDN and CDR2 FVKESK. The CDR3 is 16 residues long. Deletions cut 4 bases from V and 2 bases from J, with 16 bases between. Measured with immunoSEQ multiplex PCR; TCRdb has only the in-frame clones, and not every one. The repertoire consists of about 80,000 clones, with about four fifths occurring once and the leading ten covering approximately 0.77%. CTLA-4 blockade using ipilimumab, together with focal radiation, was received by patients with chemo-refractory metastatic non-small-cell lung cancer.

The chain carries TRBV14 and TRBJ2-3; weak D call: TRBD1 (6 bases). This TCR derives from a human donor with non-small cell lung cancer who had stable disease on radiotherapy plus ipilimumab. This specimen was peripheral blood, taken from a patient treated with radiotherapy plus ipilimumab. CDR3 nucleotides: TGTGCCAGCAGCCCCATCCGTGGGGGCACCACAGATACGCAGTATTTT. It encodes CASSPIRGGTTDTQYF.